One T cell receptor beta chain is described in this entry. This CDR3 comprises 13 residues. Germline V gives CDR1 LNHDA, CDR2 SQIVND (reference sequence). V was trimmed by 7 bases and J by 3 bases, leaving 10 bases between them. The sample originates from a study of long-term antiretroviral therapy in people with HIV. Version v3.0 of the immunoSEQ assay was performed at survey level. Assay: immunoSEQ multiplex PCR; the TCRdb copy retains only in-frame clones and omits some. The sample shows roughly 19,000 clones, about four fifths of them seen only once. This specimen consisted of unsorted PBMCs, obtained about 2.5 years after starting antiretroviral therapy. The sequence was obtained from a man between 35 and 55 years old with HIV. The rearrangement joins TRBV19 to TRBJ1-5; D not certain. The chain's CDR3 is CASKDVNNQPQHF. CDR3 sequence (DNA): TGTGCCAGTAAAGACGTAAACAATCAGCCCCAGCATTTT.